This paragraph reports one T cell receptor (beta chain). Its antigen is still unknown. One end of the junction fails to match germline, which may point to a read error. The sample originates from a study of tumor-infiltrating lymphocytes in primary liver carcinoma. Across the study: Roughly 3.5 to 8 million productive TCRbeta reads came from each sample, comparable across tissue types.

Looked up from germline, CDR1 is SGHAT and CDR2 is FQDESV (reference sequence). CDR3 length: 13 amino acids. Points from the study as a whole: Tumor region pairs showed greater overlap than either tumor-adjacent or tumor-blood pairs did.

Alongside blood RNA obtained from unsorted whole blood, germline DNA was also extracted. Infection with HBV was chronic in patients; they were treatment-naive. With around 520 ng total RNA as template and a constant-region primer, TCR beta cDNA was made. Nested multiplex PCR, run for three rounds with slightly modified ARM-PCR, yielded TCR beta libraries. Researchers ran the first two PCR rounds for roughly 11 cycles each with TRBV1-TRBV30 forward primers and a C-beta reverse primer. In TCRdb, the multiplex PCR reads were re-called with MiXCR into one record per CDR3 protein. The data show 300,000 to 350,000 distinct CDR3 sequences, with almost 65% seen just once and about 6.5% held by the top ten.

The sample comprised peripheral blood. The origin of this receptor is a man aged 35 to 55 with primary liver carcinoma and hepatitis B virus infection. The chain is built from TRBV11-1 and TRBJ2-7; D is unclear. In nucleotides, the CDR3 is TGTGCCAGCAGCTTGGGCAGGTTCTCTGAGCTGTACTTC. Protein sequence: CASSLGRFSELYF.